This TCR beta chain was observed in a study of identical twins. Germline V gene data show CDR1 as MDHEN and CDR2 as SYDVKM. The CDR3 totals 16 residues. Findings of the study overall: The authors noted that invariant MAIT and iNKT cells could partly confound zero-insertion analyses. Out-of-frame alpha sequences shared by twins showed excess low generation probability.

After template switching added a universal primer site, the resulting cDNA carried unique molecular identifiers. In TCRdb, the 5' RACE reads were re-called with MiXCR into one record per CDR3 protein. The repertoire includes 1.5 million to 2 million distinct CDR3 sequences, around 33% of them detected once, and approximately 0.25% sits in the top ten. Note on this clonotype: Its antigen is currently unknown. One end of the junction is discordant with germline, which a read error may explain.

Sequencing input: cord blood. The chain is built from TRBV28 and TRBJ1-4; D perhaps matches TRBD1 (6 bases). The clonotype originates from a newborn girl in good health. The CDR3: CASSSLTGPTDEKLFF. The CDR3 DNA reads as TGTGCCAGCAGTTCCCTGACAGGCCCAACTGATGAAAAACTGTTTTTT. Together with reference TRBV28 and TRBJ1-4, the CDR3 gives the full variable domain: DVKVTQSSRYLVKRTGEKVFLECVQDMDHENMFWYRQDPGLGLRLIYFSYDVKMKEKGDIPEGYSVSREKKERFSLILESASTNQTSMYLCASSSLTGPTDEKLFFGSGTQLSVL.